The entry below describes one T cell receptor (beta chain). The source of the sample is a study of CD8 T cells in Susac syndrome. TEMRA cells were FACS-enriched, unlike CD8+ and CD4+ T cells, which were negatively isolated. The CDR3 is made up of 15 amino acids. Germline V gives CDR1 LNHNV, CDR2 YYDKDF (reference sequence). V was clipped by 5 bases and J by 2 bases; unmatched bases: 2. With random hexamers, about 0.45 to 1 ug RNA was reverse transcribed. Across 54 Vbeta and 13 Jbeta, immunoSEQ multiplex PCR amplified TCR beta CDR3. From the immunoSEQ multiplex PCR reads, TCRdb called clonotypes with MiXCR, one entry per CDR3 protein. The table includes roughly 200,000 distinct CDR3 sequences, 90% to 95% detected once.

The V and J genes are TRBV15 and TRBJ2-7, with 14 bases fitting TRBD2. What was sequenced was CD4+ T cells from PBMCs. The receptor was isolated from a human donor in good health. The CDR3 DNA is TGTGCCACCAGCGGGGGACTAGCGGGGGCCTACGAGCAGTACGTC. It is translated as CATSGGLAGAYEQYV.